The 5 T cell receptor beta chains listed next were all sequenced from one sample in a study of cytomegalovirus exposure and HLA in healthy donors. The study ran its PCR with 60 Vbeta and 13 Jbeta primers. The table came from immunoSEQ multiplex PCR; TCRdb's copy has only in-frame clones and leaves some out. The sample holds over 90,000 clones. Sequences were obtained from PBMCs. Every receptor here comes from a middle-aged man in good health and CMV-seronegative.

This chain joins TRBV18 and TRBJ1-4; 7 nucleotides line up with TRBD1. This CDR3 is built from 16 residues. The germline V gene encodes CDR1 KGHSH and CDR2 LQKENI. After removal of 2 bases from V and 4 bases from J, the junction contained 7 bases not matched to a gene. The CDR3 DNA reads as TGTGCCAGCTCACCAATACAGGGGCCTTTTAATGAAAAACTGTTTTTT. Encoded protein: CASSPIQGPFNEKLFF. The full variable domain, rest sourced from reference TRBV18 and TRBJ1-4, is NAGVMQNPRHLVRRRGQEARLRCSPMKGHSHVYWYRQLPEEGLKFMVYLQKENIIDESGMPKERFSAEFPKEGPSILRIQQVVRGDSAAYFCASSPIQGPFNEKLFFGSGTQLSVL.

The J gene is TRBJ2-7, the V gene TRBV19, with 7 bases fitting TRBD1. With V trimmed by 3 bases and J by 0 bases, 11 bases remained unmatched. This CDR3 has 17 residues. Germline V gene lookup returns CDR1 LNHDA and CDR2 SQIVND (reference sequence). The CDR3 DNA reads TGTGCCAGTAGTATCGATAACACCGGGACAGTCTCCTACGAGCAGTACTTC. It translates to CASSIDNTGTVSYEQYF.

The gene calls are TRBV5-1 and TRBJ2-7; 8 bases fit TRBD1. The CDR3 runs 17 residues. CDR1 and CDR2 (germline): SGHRS, YFSETQ. The trim removed 1 base at V and 2 bases at J, leaving 11 bases unmatched. CDR3 protein: CASSLSERTGLPYEQYF. The CDR3 bases are TGCGCCAGCAGCTTGTCAGAAAGGACAGGGCTTCCCTACGAGCAGTACTTC.

The V call is TRBV28, the J call TRBJ2-7; the D gene is possibly TRBD1 (5 bases). Between the trimmed V and J ends, which lost 4 bases and 2 bases, there was a span of 15 bases. The CDR3 runs 15 residues. Per the germline V gene, CDR1 is MDHEN and CDR2 is SYDVKM. CDR3 sequence (DNA): TGTGCCAGCAGTTCCGCCACAGGAGTCCCCTACGAGCAGTACTTC. It codes for CASSSATGVPYEQYF.

The chain employs TRBV19 and TRBJ2-3, with a possible D match to TRBD2 (6 bases). Germline lookup yields CDR1 LNHDA and CDR2 SQIVND (reference sequence). The CDR3 is 17 residues long. Trimming removed 6 bases at V and 7 bases at J, with 26 bases between. The DNA for the CDR3 is TGTGCCAGTAGCCGCGTGGTCCTAAGCGGGTCCTCAAATACGCAGTATTTT. Its protein is CASSRVVLSGSSNTQYF.